These 13 T cell receptor beta chains were sequenced from one sample in a study of PD-1 blockade in mismatch repair-deficient tumors. Assay: immunoSEQ multiplex PCR; the TCRdb copy retains only in-frame clones and omits some. The sample shows more than 95,000 clones, 70% to 90% of them seen only once. Material: peripheral blood, obtained 44 weeks after starting pembrolizumab. These TCRs come from an adult with mismatch repair-deficient cancer.

V is TRBV11-2 and J is TRBJ2-5, with 7 bases lining up with TRBD2. J lost 3 bases, V lost 0 bases, and 7 bases had no gene match. The CDR3 length is 16 residues. Germline V CDR1 and CDR2: SGHAT, FQNNGV. This CDR3 is CASSLDLGLGEETQYF. The CDR3 nucleotides are TGTGCCAGCAGCTTAGATCTCGGACTAGGGGAAGAGACCCAGTACTTC.

The chain joins TRBV19 to TRBJ1-2; perhaps TRBD1 as D (5 bases). The CDR3 is 14 residues long. Germline V CDR1 and CDR2: LNHDA, SQIVND (reference sequence). V shed 3 bases and J shed 3 bases, with 11 bases lying between them. The CDR3: CASSMAGGDYGYTF. The CDR3 DNA reads as TGTGCCAGTAGTATGGCTGGGGGAGACTATGGCTACACCTTC. The complete variable domain, with remaining parts taken from reference TRBV19 and TRBJ1-2, reads DGGITQSPKYLFRKEGQNVTLSCEQNLNHDAMYWYRQDPGQGLRLIYYSQIVNDFQKGDIAEGYSVSREKKESFPLTVTSAQKNPTAFYLCASSMAGGDYGYTFGSGTRLTVV.

This chain joins TRBV9 and TRBJ2-1; TRBD1 might be the D (6 bases). Per germline, CDR1 SGDLS and CDR2 YYNGEE. The CDR3 runs to 15 residues. V gave up 3 bases and J gave up 2 bases, with 12 bases separating them. The CDR3 DNA is TGTGCCAGCAGCGCCCTACAGGGAGCCTACAATGAGCAGTTCTTC. Its protein is CASSALQGAYNEQFF.

The rearrangement uses TRBV10-3 and TRBJ2-3; D not certain. The V end lost 8 bases, the J end lost 1 base, and 13 bases lay between the germline ends. The CDR3 spans 14 residues. Germline values: CDR1 ENHRY, CDR2 SYGVKD. CDR3 loop: CAIEGEHGTDTQYF. The CDR3 DNA is TGTGCCATCGAAGGCGAACACGGCACAGATACGCAGTATTTT.

Comments on this clone: The junction departs from the called germline gene at one end, perhaps through a read error. V usage is TRBV28 and J usage is TRBJ2-4; D gene unclear. Germline values: CDR1 MDHEN, CDR2 SYDVKM. The CDR3 is 13 residues long. In DNA form, the CDR3 reads TGTGCCAGCAGACCCGGCGCCAGAAACATTCAGTACTTC. Translation gives CASRPGARNIQYF.

V is TRBV29-1 and J is TRBJ1-1; no firm D call. Looked up from germline, CDR1 is SQVTM and CDR2 is ANQGSEA. Trimming took off 4 bases at V and 2 bases at J, with 8 bases between the two ends. CDR3 length: 12 residues. CDR3 in amino acids: CSVASVNTEAFF. CDR3 DNA: TGCAGCGTTGCGTCAGTTAACACTGAAGCTTTCTTT.

The V call is TRBV28, the J call TRBJ2-7; possible D gene TRBD1, 5 bases. Looked up from germline, CDR1 is MDHEN and CDR2 is SYDVKM. Trimming stripped 4 bases from V and 5 bases from J, with 18 bases between. The CDR3 spans 15 residues. CDR3 loop: CASSSSPLGRHEQYF. CDR3 nucleotide sequence: TGTGCCAGCAGTTCATCTCCGTTGGGGCGGCACGAGCAGTACTTC.

The table lists this clone with a count of one. The chain is built from TRBV28 and TRBJ2-7, with 10 bases aligning to TRBD2. Looked up from germline, CDR1 is MDHEN and CDR2 is SYDVKM. J was trimmed by 2 bases and V by 5 bases; bases with no gene match: 3. The CDR3 is 14 amino acids. The CDR3 nucleotides read TGTGCCAGCAGTCCCGGGACTAGCGCCTACGAGCAGTACTTC. Translating it yields CASSPGTSAYEQYF.

CDR3 sequence: CASSDPGEFLGEQYF. CDR3 sequence (DNA): TGTGCCAGCAGTGATCCTGGTGAGTTTTTGGGGGAGCAGTACTTC. The V call is TRBV25-1, the J call TRBJ2-7; D ambiguous. The germline V and J ends were trimmed by 3 bases and 7 bases, with 19 bases remaining between them. Germline CDR1 MGHDK, CDR2 SYGVNS. The length of the CDR3 is 15 residues.

The V gene is TRBV6-4, the J gene TRBJ2-1; tentatively, D is TRBD2 (5 bases). The CDR3 has 16 amino acids. The germline gives CDR1 MRHNA, CDR2 SNTAGT. V lost 4 bases and J lost 0, with 13 bases in between. CDR3 protein: CASSVDGLSSYNEQFF. The CDR3 DNA sequence: TGTGCCAGCAGTGTTGACGGACTCTCCTCCTACAATGAGCAGTTCTTC.

The J gene is TRBJ2-5, the V gene TRBV6-1, with 14 positions matching TRBD2. Losses at the gene ends were 4 bases for V and 4 bases for J; bases not matched to a gene: 2. This CDR3 is built from 15 residues. Germline CDR1 and CDR2: MNHNS and SASEGT. The CDR3 DNA is TGTGCCAGCAGTGGACTAGCGGGAGGGCCAGAGACCCAGTACTTC. It yields the protein CASSGLAGGPETQYF.

This sequence joins TRBV2 and TRBJ1-4; a possible D gene is TRBD1 (5 bases). The V end was cut by 4 bases, the J end by 0 bases, with 12 bases between. Germline assignment: CDR1 SNHLY and CDR2 FYNNEI. The CDR3 is 16 residues long. CDR3 sequence (DNA): TGTGCCAGCAGTGGGGGGACTCTCTCAACTAATGAAAAACTGTTTTTT. Amino acids: CASSGGTLSTNEKLFF.

J is TRBJ2-5 and V is TRBV5-1; 9 bases are shared with TRBD2. CDR1 and CDR2 (germline): SGHRS, YFSETQ. V was clipped by 4 bases and J by 3 bases; unmatched bases: 4. The CDR3 has 14 amino acids. CDR3 nucleotides: TGCGCCAGCAGCAAATGGACTAGCGAAGAGACCCAGTACTTC. This encodes CASSKWTSEETQYF.